This T cell receptor (beta chain) was profiled in a study of OX40 agonist ivuxolimab in advanced cancers. Germline V gene lookup returns CDR1 SGHRS and CDR2 YFSETQ. Trimming took 3 bases from V and 0 from J, leaving 8 bases between them. The CDR3 covers 14 residues. The table came from immunoSEQ multiplex PCR; TCRdb's copy has only in-frame clones and leaves some out. The repertoire holds some 94,000 clones, with under 95% as singletons. The gene calls are TRBV5-1 and TRBJ2-3; D gene ambiguous. The TCR was taken from an adult with an advanced solid tumor such as melanoma, head and neck, liver or kidney cancer. The source material was CD4+ or CD8+ T cells sorted from blood, sampled in a trial of the OX40 agonist ivuxolimab. The CDR3 sequence is CASSSYSSTDTQYF. CDR3 DNA sequence: TGCGCCAGCAGCTCCTACTCTAGCACAGATACGCAGTATTTT.